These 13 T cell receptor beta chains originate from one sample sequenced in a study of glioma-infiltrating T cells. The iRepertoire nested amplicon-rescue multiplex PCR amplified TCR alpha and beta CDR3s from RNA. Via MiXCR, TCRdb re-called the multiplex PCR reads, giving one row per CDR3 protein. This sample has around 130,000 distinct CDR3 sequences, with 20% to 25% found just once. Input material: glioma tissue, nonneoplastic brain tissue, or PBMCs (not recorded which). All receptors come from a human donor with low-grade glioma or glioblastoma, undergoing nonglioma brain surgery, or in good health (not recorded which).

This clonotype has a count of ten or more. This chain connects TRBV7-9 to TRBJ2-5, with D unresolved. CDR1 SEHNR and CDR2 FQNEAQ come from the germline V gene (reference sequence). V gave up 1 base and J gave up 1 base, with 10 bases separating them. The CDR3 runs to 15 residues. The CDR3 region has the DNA TGTGCCAGCAGCTTAGGCTCCGTCATCCAAGAGACCCAGTACTTC. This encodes CASSLGSVIQETQYF.

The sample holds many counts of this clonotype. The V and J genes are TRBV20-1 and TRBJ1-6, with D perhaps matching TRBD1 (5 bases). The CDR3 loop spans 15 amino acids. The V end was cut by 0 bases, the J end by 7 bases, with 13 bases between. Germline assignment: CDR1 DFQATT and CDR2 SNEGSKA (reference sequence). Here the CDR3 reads CSARDPAAGNSPLHF. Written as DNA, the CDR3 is TGCAGTGCTAGAGATCCAGCGGCAGGGAATTCACCCCTCCACTTT.

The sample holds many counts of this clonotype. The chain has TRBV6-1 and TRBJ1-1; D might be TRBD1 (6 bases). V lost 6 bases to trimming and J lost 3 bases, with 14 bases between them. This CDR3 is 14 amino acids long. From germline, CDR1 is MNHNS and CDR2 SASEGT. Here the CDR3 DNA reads TGTGCCAGCAGGCCGGGGACAAGGGACACTGAAGCTTTCTTT. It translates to CASRPGTRDTEAFF.

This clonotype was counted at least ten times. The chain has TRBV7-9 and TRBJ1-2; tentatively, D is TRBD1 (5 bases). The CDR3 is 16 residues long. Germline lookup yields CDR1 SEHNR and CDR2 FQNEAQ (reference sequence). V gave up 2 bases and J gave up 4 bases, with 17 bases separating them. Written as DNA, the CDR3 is TGTGCCAGCAGCTTACCAACCGGGGGGTCTAGCTATGGCTACACCTTC. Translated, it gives CASSLPTGGSSYGYTF.

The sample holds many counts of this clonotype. The CDR3 DNA follows: TGTGCCACCAGGGGAGCCGCAGATACGCAGTATTTT. Encoded protein: CATRGAADTQYF. The J gene is TRBJ2-3, the V gene TRBV24-1; TRBD2 might be the D (5 bases). This CDR3 spans 12 amino acids. CDR1 is KGHDR, CDR2 SFDVKD, per germline. V was cut by 7 bases and J by 4 bases, with 8 bases left in between.

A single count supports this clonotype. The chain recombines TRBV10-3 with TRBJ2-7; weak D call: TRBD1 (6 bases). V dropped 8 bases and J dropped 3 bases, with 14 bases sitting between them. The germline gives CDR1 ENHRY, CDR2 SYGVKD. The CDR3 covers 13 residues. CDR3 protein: CAISDRGGYEQYV. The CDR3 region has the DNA TGTGCCATCTCGGACAGAGGAGGCTACGAGCAGTACGTC.

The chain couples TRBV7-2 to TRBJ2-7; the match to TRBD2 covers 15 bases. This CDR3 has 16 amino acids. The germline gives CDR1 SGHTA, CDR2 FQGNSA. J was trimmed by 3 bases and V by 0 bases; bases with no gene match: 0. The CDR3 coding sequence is TGTGCCAGCAGCTTAGCGGGACTAGCGGGGGGCTACGAGCAGTACGTC. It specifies CASSLAGLAGGYEQYV.

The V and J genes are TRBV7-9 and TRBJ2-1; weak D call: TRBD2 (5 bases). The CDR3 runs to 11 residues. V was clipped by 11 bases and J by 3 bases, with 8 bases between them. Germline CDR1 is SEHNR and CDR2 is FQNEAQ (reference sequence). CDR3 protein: CAGLNYNEQFF. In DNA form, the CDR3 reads TGTGCCGGACTCAACTACAATGAGCAGTTCTTC. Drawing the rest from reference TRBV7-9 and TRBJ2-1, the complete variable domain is DTGVSQNPRHKITKRGQNVTFRCDPISEHNRLYWYRQTLGQGPEFLTYFQNEAQLEKSRLLSDRFSAERPKGSFSTLEIQRTEQGDSAMYLCAGLNYNEQFFGPGTRLTVL.

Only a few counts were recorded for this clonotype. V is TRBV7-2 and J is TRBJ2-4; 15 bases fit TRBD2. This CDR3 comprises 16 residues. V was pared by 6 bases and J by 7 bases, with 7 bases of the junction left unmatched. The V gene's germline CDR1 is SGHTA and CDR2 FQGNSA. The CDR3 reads CASRTGLAGGQNIQYF. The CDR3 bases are TGTGCCAGCAGGACCGGACTAGCGGGGGGGCAGAACATTCAGTACTTC.

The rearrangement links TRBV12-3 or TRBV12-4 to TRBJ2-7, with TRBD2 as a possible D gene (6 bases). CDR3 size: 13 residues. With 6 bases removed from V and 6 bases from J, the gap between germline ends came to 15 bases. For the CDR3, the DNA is TGTGCCAGCAGCCCCATACTAGCTGGCGAGCAGTACGTC. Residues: CASSPILAGEQYV.

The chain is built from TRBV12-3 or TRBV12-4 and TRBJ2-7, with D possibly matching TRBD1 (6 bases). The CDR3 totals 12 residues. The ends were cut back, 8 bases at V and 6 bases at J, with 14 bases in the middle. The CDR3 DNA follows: TGTGCCAGCCAAGGGCAGGGGAGCGAGCAGTACGTC. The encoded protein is CASQGQGSEQYV.

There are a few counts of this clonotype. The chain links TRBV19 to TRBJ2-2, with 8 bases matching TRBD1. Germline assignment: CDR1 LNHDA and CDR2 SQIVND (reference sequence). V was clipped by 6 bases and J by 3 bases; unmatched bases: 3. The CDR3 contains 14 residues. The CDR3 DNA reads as TGTGCCAGTAGCATGACAGGGGACACCGGGGAGCTGTTTTTT. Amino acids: CASSMTGDTGELFF.

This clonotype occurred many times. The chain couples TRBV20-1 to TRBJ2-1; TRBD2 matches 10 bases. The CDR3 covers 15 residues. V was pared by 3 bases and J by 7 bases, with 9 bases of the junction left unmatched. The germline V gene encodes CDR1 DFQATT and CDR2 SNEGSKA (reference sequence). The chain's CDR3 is CSARRVAGGGNEQFF. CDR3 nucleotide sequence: TGCAGTGCTAGGAGAGTAGCGGGGGGCGGGAATGAGCAGTTCTTC.